This T cell receptor (beta chain) was identified during a study of T cells after yellow fever vaccination. Study overall: Preparing low-cell-number fractions relied on SMART-Seq v4 Ultra Low Input. Points from the study as a whole: In post-booster samples, most primary-vaccination clones reappeared (approximately 97% CD4, around 87% CD8).

On this clonotype itself: What it recognizes is unknown.

Germline CDR1 SGHRS, CDR2 YFSETQ. Trimming left V 3 bases short and J 2 bases short, with 12 bases between. The CDR3 covers 15 residues. 5'RACE template switching generated TCR cDNA, adding a universal primer site and UMIs. Each CDR3 protein is one row after TCRdb ran MiXCR on the 5' RACE reads. Among hundreds of thousands of distinct CDR3 sequences listed, roughly a sixth were seen once. The clonotype originates from a man younger than 35 who received the YFV17D yellow fever vaccine. The specimen was PBMCs, collected before the yellow fever booster vaccination. The chain employs TRBV5-1 and TRBJ2-1, with D perhaps given as TRBD1 or TRBD2 (5 bases each). CDR3 in amino acids: CASSSGAKTYNEQFF. CDR3 DNA: TGCGCCAGCAGCTCCGGGGCGAAAACCTACAATGAGCAGTTCTTC.